These 5 T cell receptor beta chains were all obtained from the same sample, sequenced in a study of blood T cell repertoires in COVID-19 (TCRdb year 2020). Libraries were built with the immunoSEQ multiplex PCR assay. The clones in this table, taken by TCRdb from immuneACCESS, are in-frame only. Not every clone is retained; where verified, under half of the shortfall comes from an unresolved V gene, and the cause of the rest is unknown. The sample data list 270,000 or so clones, and approximately 88% of these were observed just once. Of the sample, almost 1.5% falls within the top ten clones. Sequenced: peripheral blood. Receptor source: a human donor with COVID-19, enrolled during active disease. The donor label of this sample is uncertain.

The V call is TRBV5-4, the J call TRBJ1-2, with D hard to call. Deletions cut 0 bases from V and 7 bases from J, with 16 bases between. CDR3 length equals 15 residues. Germline V gene lookup returns CDR1 SGHNT and CDR2 YYREEE (reference sequence). CDR3 amino acids: CASSLDVGRIPGYTF. The DNA for the CDR3 is TGTGCCAGCAGCTTGGATGTTGGCAGGATCCCTGGCTACACCTTC. The entire variable domain, with the rest obtained from reference TRBV5-4 and TRBJ1-2, is as follows: ETGVTQSPTHLIKTRGQQVTLRCSSQSGHNTVSWYQQALGQGPQFIFQYYREEENGRGNFPPRFSGLQFPNYSSELNVNALELDDSALYLCASSLDVGRIPGYTFGSGTRLTVV.

This chain links TRBV6-5 with TRBJ2-6, with D possibly being TRBD1 (5 bases). The CDR3 loop spans 15 amino acids. Germline V gene lookup returns CDR1 MNHEY and CDR2 SVGAGI. V was pared by 8 bases and J by 1 base, with 12 bases between. The CDR3 coding sequence is TGTGCCAGCGCAAACTCAGGGTCTGGGGCCAACGTCCTGACTTTC. It yields the protein CASANSGSGANVLTF.

The V call is TRBV19, the J call TRBJ2-6; a weak D match, TRBD1 (6 bases). Germline-derived CDR1 and CDR2 are LNHDA and SQIVND (reference sequence). The CDR3 extends over 17 amino acids. With 1 base removed from V and 0 bases from J, the gap between germline ends came to 10 bases. CDR3 coding DNA: TGTGCCAGTAGTATAGGGGGACATCTCTCTGGGGCCAACGTCCTGACTTTC. Translating it yields CASSIGGHLSGANVLTF. The full variable domain, its missing parts supplied by reference TRBV19 and TRBJ2-6, is DGGITQSPKYLFRKEGQNVTLSCEQNLNHDAMYWYRQDPGQGLRLIYYSQIVNDFQKGDIAEGYSVSREKKESFPLTVTSAQKNPTAFYLCASSIGGHLSGANVLTFGAGSRLTVL.

This clone was detected only a few times. This chain connects TRBV6-5 to TRBJ1-4; 8 bases align to TRBD1. The CDR3 has 15 residues. V lost 2 bases and J lost 7; bases outside the gene matches: 6. Germline V gene lookup returns CDR1 MNHEY and CDR2 SVGAGI. The CDR3 DNA is TGTGCCAGCAGTTACCTCCAGGGGGCAGGTGAAAAACTGTTTTTT. It specifies CASSYLQGAGEKLFF.

In DNA, the CDR3 is TGTGCCACCAGCAGGAACAGGGGGCTGGACACTGAAGCTTTCTTT. It encodes CATSRNRGLDTEAFF. The chain couples TRBV15 to TRBJ1-1, with TRBD1 matching over 9 bases. CDR1 is LNHNV, CDR2 YYDKDF, per germline (reference sequence). CDR3 length: 15 amino acids. V shed 3 bases, J shed 3 bases, and the junction held 5 bases outside the gene matches.